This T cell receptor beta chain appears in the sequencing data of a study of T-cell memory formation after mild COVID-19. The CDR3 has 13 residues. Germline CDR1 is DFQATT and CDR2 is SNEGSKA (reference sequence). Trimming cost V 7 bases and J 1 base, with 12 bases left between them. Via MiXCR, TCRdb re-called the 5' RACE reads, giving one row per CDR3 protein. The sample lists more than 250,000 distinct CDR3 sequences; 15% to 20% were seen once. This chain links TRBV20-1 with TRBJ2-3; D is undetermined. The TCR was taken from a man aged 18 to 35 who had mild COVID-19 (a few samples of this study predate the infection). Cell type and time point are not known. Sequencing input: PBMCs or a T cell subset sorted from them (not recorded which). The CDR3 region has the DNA TGCAGTGAGGCCGGTCGGGGCACAGATACGCAGTATTTT. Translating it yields CSEAGRGTDTQYF.